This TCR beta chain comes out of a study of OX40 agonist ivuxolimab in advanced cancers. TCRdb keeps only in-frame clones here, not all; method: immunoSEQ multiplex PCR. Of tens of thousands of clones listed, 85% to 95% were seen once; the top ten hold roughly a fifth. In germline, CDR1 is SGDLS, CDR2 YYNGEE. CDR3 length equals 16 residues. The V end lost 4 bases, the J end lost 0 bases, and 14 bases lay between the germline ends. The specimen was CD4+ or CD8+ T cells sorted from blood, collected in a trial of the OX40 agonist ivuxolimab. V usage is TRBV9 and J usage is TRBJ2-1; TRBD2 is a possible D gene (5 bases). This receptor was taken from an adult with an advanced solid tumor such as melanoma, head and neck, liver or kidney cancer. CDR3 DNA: TGTGCCAGCAGCTCGGACTCCTACCTCTCCTACAATGAGCAGTTCTTC. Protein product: CASSSDSYLSYNEQFF.